The sequence of this TCR beta chain was determined in a study of ipilimumab plus nivolumab after autologous stem cell transplantation. Study outcomes and limitations: Per the authors, repertoire, Treg and microbiota data justify further study.

Generated by immunoSEQ multiplex PCR, the TCRdb table keeps only in-frame clones and is missing some. The sample includes approximately 12,000 clones, 69% of them seen just once. About this clone itself: Its antigen is unknown.

Checkpoint therapy with ipilimumab 1 mg/kg began 14 to 28 days after transplant. Patients got 3 mg/kg IV nivolumab weeks 1, 4, 7, 10, then biweekly through week 26. The sample in question was PBMCs, obtained in a trial of ipilimumab plus nivolumab as post-transplant consolidation. This receptor was identified in a male donor with diffuse large B-cell lymphoma.

The CDR3 region has the DNA TGTGCCAGCAGCTCGGAGGGGACAGGGGGCTGGAACACTGAAGCTTTCTTT. Protein product: CASSSEGTGGWNTEAFF. The chain carries TRBV7-9 and TRBJ1-1, with 12 positions matching TRBD1. V trimming: 4 bases; J trimming: 1 base; junction bases outside the gene matches: 7. The CDR3 loop spans 17 amino acids. The germline V gene has CDR1 SEHNR and CDR2 FQNEAQ (reference sequence).